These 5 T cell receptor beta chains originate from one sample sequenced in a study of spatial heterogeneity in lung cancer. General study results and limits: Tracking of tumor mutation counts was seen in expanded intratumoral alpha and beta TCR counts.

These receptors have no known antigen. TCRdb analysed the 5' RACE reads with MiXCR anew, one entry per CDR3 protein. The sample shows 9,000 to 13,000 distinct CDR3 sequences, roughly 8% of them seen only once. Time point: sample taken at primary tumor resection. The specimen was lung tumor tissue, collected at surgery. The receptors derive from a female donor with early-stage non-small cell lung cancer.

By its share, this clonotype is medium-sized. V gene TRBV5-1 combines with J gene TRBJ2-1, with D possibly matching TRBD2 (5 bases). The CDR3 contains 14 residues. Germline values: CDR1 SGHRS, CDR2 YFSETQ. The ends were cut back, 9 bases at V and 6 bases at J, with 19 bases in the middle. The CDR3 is CATNGAAEGNEQFF. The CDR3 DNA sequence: TGCGCCACCAACGGAGCCGCAGAGGGCAATGAGCAGTTCTTC.

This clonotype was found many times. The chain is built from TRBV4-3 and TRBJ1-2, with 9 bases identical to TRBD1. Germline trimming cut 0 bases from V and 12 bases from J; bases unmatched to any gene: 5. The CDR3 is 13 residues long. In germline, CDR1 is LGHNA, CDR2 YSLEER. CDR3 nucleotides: TGCGCCAGCAGCCAAGATAGTGGGACAGGGCACACCTTC. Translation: CASSQDSGTGHTF.

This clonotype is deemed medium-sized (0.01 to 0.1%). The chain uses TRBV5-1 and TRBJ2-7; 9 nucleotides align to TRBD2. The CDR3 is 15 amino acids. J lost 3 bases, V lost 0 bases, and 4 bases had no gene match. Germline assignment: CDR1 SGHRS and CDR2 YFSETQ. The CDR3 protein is CASSLDSGGHYEQYF. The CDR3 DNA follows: TGCGCCAGCAGCTTGGATAGCGGGGGCCACTACGAGCAGTACTTC. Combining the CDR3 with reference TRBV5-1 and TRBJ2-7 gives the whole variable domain KAGVTQTPRYLIKTRGQQVTLSCSPISGHRSVSWYQQTPGQGLQFLFEYFSETQRNKGNFPGRFSGRQFSNSRSEMNVSTLELGDSALYLCASSLDSGGHYEQYFGPGTRLTVT.

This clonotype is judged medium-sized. CDR3 nucleotide sequence: TGCGCCAGCAGCGTGGACAGGCCTGACTACAATGAGCAGTTCTTC. It encodes CASSVDRPDYNEQFF. The chain employs TRBV5-1 and TRBJ2-1, with TRBD1 matching 7 bases. This CDR3 spans 15 amino acids. After removal of 4 bases from V and 3 bases from J, the junction contained 7 bases not matched to a gene. The germline CDR1 and CDR2 sequences are SGHRS and YFSETQ.

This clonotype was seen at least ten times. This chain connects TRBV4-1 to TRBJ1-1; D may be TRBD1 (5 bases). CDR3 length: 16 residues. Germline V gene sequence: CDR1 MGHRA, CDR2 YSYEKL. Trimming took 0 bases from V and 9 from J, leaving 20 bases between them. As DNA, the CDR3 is TGCGCCAGCAGCCAAGAGTGGTCAGGGAGCTCGCGACAAGCTTTCTTT. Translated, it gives CASSQEWSGSSRQAFF.